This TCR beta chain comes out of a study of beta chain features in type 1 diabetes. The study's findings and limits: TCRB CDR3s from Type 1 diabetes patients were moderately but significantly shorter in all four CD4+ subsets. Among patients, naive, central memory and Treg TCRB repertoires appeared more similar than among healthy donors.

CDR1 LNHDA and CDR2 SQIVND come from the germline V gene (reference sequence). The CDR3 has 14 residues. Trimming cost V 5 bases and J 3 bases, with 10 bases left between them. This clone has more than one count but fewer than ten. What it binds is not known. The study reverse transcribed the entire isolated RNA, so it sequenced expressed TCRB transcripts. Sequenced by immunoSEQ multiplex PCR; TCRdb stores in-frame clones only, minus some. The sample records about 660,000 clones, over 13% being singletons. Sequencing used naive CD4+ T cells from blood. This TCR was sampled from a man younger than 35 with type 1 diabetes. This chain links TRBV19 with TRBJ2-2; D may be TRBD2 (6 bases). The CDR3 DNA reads TGTGCCAGTAGTCGTGGGGAGGACACCGGGGAGCTGTTTTTT. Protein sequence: CASSRGEDTGELFF.